The 31 T cell receptor beta chains reported below all come from one sample, sequenced in a study of shared clonotypes between healthy human individuals. TCRdb keeps only in-frame clones here, not all; method: immunoSEQ multiplex PCR. The sample contains some 1.5 million clones, around 97% of which appear only once. The sequencing input was naive CD4+ T cells sorted from blood. Documented subset: CD45RA+ positively selected. The receptors were gathered from a man aged 25-45 years in good health.

This chain uses TRBV2 with TRBJ1-1; 7 nucleotides align to TRBD1. J lost 6 bases, V lost 7 bases, and 5 bases had no gene match. CDR3 length equals 12 residues. Germline V gene sequence: CDR1 SNHLY, CDR2 FYNNEI. The CDR3 is CASTDREPEAFF. The CDR3 DNA is TGTGCCAGCACCGACAGGGAACCTGAAGCTTTCTTT. Full variable domain (rest looked up from reference TRBV2 and TRBJ1-1): EPEVTQTPSHQVTQMGQEVILRCVPISNHLYFYWYRQILGQKVEFLVSFYNNEISEKSEIFDDQFSVERPDGSNFTLKIRSTKLEDSAMYFCASTDREPEAFFGQGTRLTVV.

About this clone: At the DNA level, this CDR3 is encoded by other sequences in the same sample as well. The chain joins TRBV5-1 to TRBJ1-2, with D unresolved. CDR1 is SGHRS and CDR2 is YFSETQ in the germline V gene. Trimming left V 0 bases short and J 1 base short, with 7 bases between. CDR3 length: 14 amino acids. CDR3 residues: CASSLVGDNYGYTF. The CDR3 DNA sequence: TGCGCCAGCAGCTTGGTAGGAGATAACTATGGCTACACCTTC.

J is TRBJ2-7 and V is TRBV18; D perhaps matches TRBD1 (6 bases). CDR1 KGHSH and CDR2 LQKENI come from the germline V gene. V shed 5 bases and J shed 2 bases, with 16 bases lying between them. The CDR3 sequence is 15 residues long. The CDR3 DNA reads TGTGCCAGCTCATCGCGGACAGCGATAACCTACGAGCAGTACTTC. It specifies CASSSRTAITYEQYF.

V is TRBV18 and J is TRBJ2-3; D call uncertain. The CDR3 loop spans 13 amino acids. Germline V gene sequence: CDR1 KGHSH, CDR2 LQKENI. Trimming cost V 2 bases and J 3 bases, with 6 bases left between them. The CDR3 here is CASSPGRTDTQYF. CDR3 coding DNA: TGTGCCAGCTCACCAGGCAGGACAGATACGCAGTATTTT.

This rearrangement joins TRBV18 to TRBJ1-5, with 7 bases matching TRBD1. In germline, CDR1 is KGHSH, CDR2 LQKENI. The J segment lost 3 bases and the V segment lost 5 bases, leaving 1 base of the junction unmatched. CDR3 length: 13 residues. CDR3 loop: CASSGTDNQPQHF. CDR3 sequence (DNA): TGTGCCAGCTCAGGGACAGACAATCAGCCCCAGCATTTT.

V is TRBV19 and J is TRBJ2-5, with a weak D call TRBD2 (7 bases). CDR1 is LNHDA, CDR2 SQIVND, per germline (reference sequence). V lost 3 bases, J lost 4 bases, and 12 bases lay in between. This CDR3 is 14 amino acids long. The CDR3 nucleotides read TGTGCCAGTAGTATGCAGGGGAGGGGAGAGACCCAGTACTTC. Translated, it gives CASSMQGRGETQYF.

The rearrangement joins TRBV28 to TRBJ1-5, with D perhaps TRBD1 (6 bases). Germline V gene sequence: CDR1 MDHEN, CDR2 SYDVKM. Trimming shortened V by 0 bases and J by 4 bases, and 16 bases separated the two germline ends. This CDR3 has 17 residues. The CDR3 coding sequence is TGTGCCAGCAGTTTATGGGGGGGGGCCCCCTCAAATCAGCCCCAGCATTTT. This codes for CASSLWGGAPSNQPQHF.

This clone was counted a single time. The rearrangement joins TRBV27 to TRBJ2-5; D is unresolved. V was shortened by 2 bases and J by 4 bases, with 8 bases between the two germline ends. This CDR3 has 13 residues. In germline, CDR1 is MNHEY, CDR2 SMNVEV (reference sequence). The CDR3 nucleotides are TGTGCCAGCAGTTTAAGGAGTCCAGAGACCCAGTACTTC. It translates to CASSLRSPETQYF.

This sequence joins TRBV28 and TRBJ2-7; D ambiguous. V gave up 7 bases and J gave up 0 bases, with 16 bases separating them. The CDR3 runs 15 residues. Germline values: CDR1 MDHEN, CDR2 SYDVKM. CDR3 in DNA: TGTGCCAGCACCAGACGAAGCGTTAGCTCCTACGAGCAGTACTTC. It codes for CASTRRSVSSYEQYF.

V is TRBV28 and J is TRBJ1-5; D not certain. Germline V gene lookup returns CDR1 MDHEN and CDR2 SYDVKM. The CDR3 extends over 13 amino acids. V shed 3 bases and J shed 4 bases, with 7 bases lying between them. CDR3 DNA: TGTGCCAGCAGTTTTGGGGTGAATCAGCCCCAGCATTTT. It specifies CASSFGVNQPQHF.

V is TRBV7-2 and J is TRBJ2-6, with D possibly TRBD2 on 6 matching bases. The CDR3 extends over 19 amino acids. V lost 1 base to trimming and J lost 0 bases, with 16 bases between them. CDR1 and CDR2 (germline): SGHTA, FQGNSA. CDR3 sequence: CASSLVGGLSLSGANVLTF. DNA for the CDR3: TGTGCCAGCAGCTTAGTTGGGGGGTTGTCTCTCTCTGGGGCCAACGTCCTGACTTTC.

The CDR3 sequence is CASSIIGGLALTQETQYF. The CDR3 coding sequence is TGTGCCAGTAGTATAATTGGTGGACTAGCGCTAACCCAAGAGACCCAGTACTTC. The V and J genes are TRBV19 and TRBJ2-5; 9 bases are shared with TRBD2. This CDR3 is built from 18 residues. Looked up from germline, CDR1 is LNHDA and CDR2 is SQIVND (reference sequence). After removal of 2 bases from V and 1 base from J, the junction contained 11 bases not matched to a gene.

This clone was counted once. CDR3 in amino acids: CASSRDSNYGYTF. The CDR3 coding sequence is TGTGCCAGCAGCCGGGACAGTAACTATGGCTACACCTTC. V gene TRBV14 combines with J gene TRBJ1-2; 7 nucleotides line up with TRBD1. V lost 4 bases and J lost 1; bases outside the gene matches: 0. CDR1 and CDR2 (germline): SGHDN, FVKESK. This CDR3 has 13 amino acids. Full variable domain (remainder filled in from reference TRBV14 and TRBJ1-2): EAGVTQFPSHSVIEKGQTVTLRCDPISGHDNLYWYRRVMGKEIKFLLHFVKESKQDESGMPNNRFLAERTGGTYSTLKVQPAELEDSGVYFCASSRDSNYGYTFGSGTRLTVV.

The chain uses TRBV25-1 and TRBJ2-3, with 12 bases aligning to TRBD2. Trimming at V came to 3 bases and at J to 8 bases, leaving 6 bases not matched to a gene. The CDR3 consists of 15 residues. Germline V gives CDR1 MGHDK, CDR2 SYGVNS. This CDR3 reads CASSETSGSLGTQYF. The DNA for the CDR3 is TGTGCCAGCAGTGAGACTAGCGGGAGCCTAGGTACGCAGTATTTT.

The V call is TRBV28, the J call TRBJ2-2; possibly TRBD2 for D (7 bases). CDR3 length equals 19 residues. Trimming removed 0 bases at V and 4 bases at J, with 21 bases between. CDR1 MDHEN and CDR2 SYDVKM come from the germline V gene. The CDR3 nucleotides are TGTGCCAGCAGTTTATGGCTGGGCGGGGGCTCCCATCCCACCGGGGAGCTGTTTTTT. It yields the protein CASSLWLGGGSHPTGELFF.

Here the CDR3 DNA reads TGTGCCAGCAGTGTGATGAGGTTCGGGGAGCTGTTTTTT. It is translated as CASSVMRFGELFF. This chain joins TRBV2 and TRBJ2-2; D gene uncertain. V dropped 4 bases and J dropped 7 bases, with 10 bases sitting between them. Germline-derived CDR1 and CDR2 are SNHLY and FYNNEI. This CDR3 is built from 13 residues. Full variable domain (outside the CDR3, taken from reference TRBV2 and TRBJ2-2): EPEVTQTPSHQVTQMGQEVILRCVPISNHLYFYWYRQILGQKVEFLVSFYNNEISEKSEIFDDQFSVERPDGSNFTLKIRSTKLEDSAMYFCASSVMRFGELFFGEGSRLTVL.

This clone came up once. V is TRBV4-1 and J is TRBJ1-1, with D unclear. Trimming shortened V by 4 bases and J by 4 bases, and 7 bases separated the two germline ends. CDR3 size: 12 residues. The V gene's germline CDR1 is MGHRA and CDR2 YSYEKL. The CDR3 DNA follows: TGCGCCAGCAGCCCAACTGGCACTGAAGCTTTCTTT. Translating it yields CASSPTGTEAFF.

This chain connects TRBV7-2 to TRBJ1-2; 8 positions match TRBD1. Germline CDR1 SGHTA, CDR2 FQGNSA. Trimming at V came to 5 bases and at J to 7 bases, leaving 18 bases not matched to a gene. CDR3 length: 17 amino acids. The CDR3 protein is CASSTRATGESESGYTF. The CDR3 DNA is TGTGCCAGCAGCACCCGCGCGACAGGGGAATCAGAAAGTGGCTACACCTTC.

This chain connects TRBV4-3 to TRBJ1-4; TRBD1 matches 9 bases. The V gene end was trimmed by 1 base and the J gene end by 4 bases; junction bases not matched to a gene: 4. This CDR3 spans 16 amino acids. Germline CDR1 is LGHNA and CDR2 is YSLEER. The CDR3 sequence: CASSQGGTGSNEKLFF. The CDR3 DNA sequence: TGCGCCAGCAGCCAAGGCGGGACAGGGAGTAATGAAAAACTGTTTTTT.

The chain joins TRBV27 to TRBJ2-2; 10 bases are shared with TRBD1. The CDR3 has 17 residues. V was pared by 6 bases and J by 6 bases, with 13 bases of the junction left unmatched. Germline CDR1 and CDR2: MNHEY and SMNVEV (reference sequence). CDR3 loop: CASSPWLGQGTAGELFF. In DNA form, the CDR3 reads TGTGCCAGCAGCCCCTGGCTGGGACAGGGGACAGCCGGGGAGCTGTTTTTT.

This chain links TRBV9 with TRBJ2-5; no clear D gene. The germline V and J ends were trimmed by 0 bases and 5 bases, with 8 bases remaining between them. Germline loops: CDR1 SGDLS, CDR2 YYNGEE. CDR3 length: 13 residues. The CDR3 nucleotides read TGTGCCAGCAGCGTAGATTTTAGCGAGACCCAGTACTTC. Its protein is CASSVDFSETQYF.

V is TRBV6-1 and J is TRBJ2-7; no clear D. The germline V gene has CDR1 MNHNS and CDR2 SASEGT. CDR3 length: 14 residues. V dropped 10 bases and J dropped 6 bases, with 22 bases sitting between them. The CDR3 loop is CAITLTATLREQYF. DNA of the CDR3: TGTGCCATTACACTGACGGCGACCCTTCGCGAGCAGTACTTC.

This sequence joins TRBV7-8 and TRBJ2-1; 13 bases line up with TRBD2. This CDR3 comprises 16 residues. Germline CDR1 reads SGHVS; CDR2 reads FQNEAQ. V lost 5 bases, J lost 13 bases, and 14 bases stayed unmatched. This chain's CDR3 is CASSPDGLAGEKKQFF. As DNA, the CDR3 is TGTGCCAGCAGCCCCGACGGACTAGCGGGAGAGAAAAAACAGTTCTTC.

On this clone itself: This sample also contains other DNA sequences that code for the same CDR3. The rearrangement joins TRBV28 to TRBJ2-7; possibly TRBD1 for D (6 bases). CDR3 size: 12 residues. Germline CDR1 MDHEN, CDR2 SYDVKM. V gave up 3 bases and J gave up 4 bases, with 7 bases separating them. The CDR3 region is CASSLRGYEQYF. In DNA form, the CDR3 reads TGTGCCAGCAGTTTGAGGGGGTACGAGCAGTACTTC.

The J gene is TRBJ2-3, the V gene TRBV5-5, with TRBD2 identical over 10 bases. Germline loops: CDR1 SGHKS, CDR2 YYEKEE (reference sequence). J lost 5 bases, V lost 4 bases, and 7 bases had no gene match. The CDR3 covers 15 residues. As DNA, the CDR3 is TGTGCCAGCAGCCGAAAGCGGGAGGGGGTAGATACGCAGTATTTT. Protein: CASSRKREGVDTQYF.

V usage is TRBV30 and J usage is TRBJ1-5; TRBD1 is a possible D gene (5 bases). The CDR3 runs 14 residues. V was pared by 2 bases and J by 5 bases, with 13 bases between. Germline V gene sequence: CDR1 GTSNPN, CDR2 SVGIG (reference sequence). CDR3 sequence reads: CAWSTGTADQPQHF. In DNA form, the CDR3 reads TGTGCCTGGAGTACCGGGACGGCCGATCAGCCCCAGCATTTT.

The chain combines TRBV7-3 with TRBJ2-1, with 10 positions matching TRBD2. This CDR3 has 17 amino acids. V lost 5 bases to trimming and J lost 3 bases; unmatched junction nucleotides: 10. In germline, CDR1 is SGHTA, CDR2 FQGTGA. Written as DNA, the CDR3 is TGTGCCAGCAGCCCAGCTAGCGGGAGTCTTGTCTACAATGAGCAGTTCTTC. The encoded protein is CASSPASGSLVYNEQFF. The full variable domain, its missing parts supplied by reference TRBV7-3 and TRBJ2-1, is GAGVSQTPSNKVTEKGKYVELRCDPISGHTALYWYRQSLGQGPEFLIYFQGTGAADDSGLPNDRFFAVRPEGSVSTLKIQRTERGDSAVYLCASSPASGSLVYNEQFFGPGTRLTVL.

Turning to this clone: This same CDR3 is encoded by further DNA sequences in the sample. The V call is TRBV5-4, the J call TRBJ2-3; TRBD1 might be the D (6 bases). CDR1 SGHNT and CDR2 YYREEE come from the germline V gene (reference sequence). Trimming cost V 3 bases and J 0 bases, with 11 bases left between them. The CDR3 extends over 15 amino acids. The CDR3 protein is CASSSRQASTDTQYF. The CDR3 DNA sequence: TGTGCCAGCAGCTCCCGACAGGCTAGCACAGATACGCAGTATTTT.

The rearrangement links TRBV5-1 to TRBJ1-2; TRBD1 might be the D (5 bases). Germline CDR1 SGHRS, CDR2 YFSETQ. The CDR3 has 15 residues. Trimming removed 0 bases from V and 5 bases from J, with 14 bases in between. CDR3 loop: CASSLDGASGYGYTF. DNA of the CDR3: TGCGCCAGCAGCTTGGATGGGGCCTCGGGTTATGGCTACACCTTC.

The genes are TRBV28 and TRBJ1-2; no clear D gene. V lost 5 bases, J lost 0 bases, and 10 bases lay in between. Germline loops: CDR1 MDHEN, CDR2 SYDVKM. The CDR3 is made up of 14 amino acids. The CDR3 reads CASSGSGPNYGYTF. The CDR3 DNA sequence: TGTGCCAGCAGTGGAAGTGGTCCTAACTATGGCTACACCTTC.

This rearrangement joins TRBV10-2 to TRBJ2-1; 9 bases are shared with TRBD1. Per the germline V gene, CDR1 is WSHSY and CDR2 is SAAADI. V lost 6 bases, J lost 6 bases, and 6 bases stayed unmatched. This CDR3 has 14 residues. CDR3 nucleotide sequence: TGCGCCAGCAGAGGGGACAGGGTATCCAATGAGCAGTTCTTC. Translated: CASRGDRVSNEQFF.